Following are 16 T cell receptor beta chains from one sample sequenced in a study of tumor and adjacent non-tumor tissue in lung cancer. RNA was extracted from bulk tissue without any cell sorting. This non-tumor lung sample came from over 3 cm beyond the tumor edge. TCRbeta libraries were built with three rounds of nested PCR, modified from ARM-PCR. TCRdb re-called the multiplex PCR reads with MiXCR, one entry per CDR3 protein. The sample records some 95,000 distinct CDR3 sequences, approximately 80% being singletons. Sequencing was done on a sample of distant non-tumor lung tissue. The receptors derive from a man aged 55 to 70 with small cell lung cancer.

The V gene is TRBV11-2, the J gene TRBJ1-1, with 9 bases fitting TRBD1. This CDR3 has 17 amino acids. Germline loops: CDR1 SGHAT, CDR2 FQNNGV. Trimming at V came to 2 bases and at J to 1 base, leaving 8 bases not matched to a gene. CDR3 region: CASSLTGGIGRNTEAFF. The CDR3 coding sequence is TGTGCCAGCAGCTTAACAGGGGGCATAGGCAGGAACACTGAAGCTTTCTTT.

The rearrangement joins TRBV4-1 to TRBJ2-1, with D uncertain. This CDR3 is 19 amino acids long. The germline gives CDR1 MGHRA, CDR2 YSYEKL. V gave up 0 bases and J gave up 3 bases, with 21 bases separating them. This CDR3 reads CASSQDVVTSERRYNEQFF. CDR3 DNA sequence: TGCGCCAGCAGCCAAGATGTAGTGACCAGTGAGAGGCGCTACAATGAGCAGTTCTTC.

Points on this clonotype: Lacking the conserved final phenylalanine or tryptophan, this CDR3 likely reflects a read error. It is unclear where the CDR3 begins or ends on the DNA, so no DNA is shown, and the CDR3 is as TCRdb lists it. The chain employs TRBV11-2 and TRBJ1-1. Germline CDR1 and CDR2: SGHAT and FQNNGV. Termini included, the CDR3 measures 13 amino acids. Here the CDR3 reads CASSIERRLEAII.

In regard to this clonotype: Its ends do not fully match the called genes, so a read error is possible. This chain uses TRBV6-1 with TRBJ2-7, with 7 positions matching TRBD1. CDR1 and CDR2 from the germline V gene are MNHNS and SASEGT. The CDR3 spans 15 residues. DNA of the CDR3: TGTACCAGCAGTACAGGGGCCTCGAGCTCGTACGAGCAGTACTTC. It translates to CTSSTGASSSYEQYF.

In its sample, this clonotype was seen once. Its ends do not fully match the called genes, so a read error is possible. The rearrangement links TRBV6-5 to TRBJ2-7; 8 bases fit TRBD1. The CDR3 runs to 14 residues. CDR1 is MNHEY, CDR2 SVGAGI, per germline. Here the CDR3 reads CASSSGQEVYEQYF. The DNA for the CDR3 is TGTGCCAGTAGTTCGGGACAGGAGGTTTACGAGCAGTACTTC.

The rearrangement links TRBV6-2 or TRBV6-3 to TRBJ2-1; D may be TRBD1 (5 bases). Looked up from germline, CDR1 is MNHEY and CDR2 is SVGEGT. The CDR3 spans 18 residues. Trimming took off 2 bases at V and 4 bases at J, with 21 bases between the two ends. The CDR3, as DNA: TGTGCCAGCAGTTACCCCCCTGGGGCGGCTAGACGATACAATGAGCAGTTCTTC. This gives the protein CASSYPPGAARRYNEQFF.

Concerning this clonotype: Because it lacks the conserved phenylalanine or tryptophan at the end, this CDR3 is likely a read error. V and J are TRBV12-3 or TRBV12-4 and TRBJ2-1; 10 bases are shared with TRBD2. The CDR3 spans 15 residues. The CDR3 reads CASSTTSGFYNDQFS. DNA of the CDR3: TGTGCCAGCAGCACGACTAGCGGGTTTTACAATGACCAGTTCTCC.

For this clonotype: One end of the junction is discordant with germline, which a read error may explain. The rearrangement joins TRBV12-3 or TRBV12-4 to TRBJ1-1; TRBD1 is a possible D gene (5 bases). The CDR3 length is 12 residues. CDR3 in DNA: TGTGCCAGCAGACGGACATGGGATGTGGCTTGCTTT. Its protein is CASRRTWDVACF.

About this clonotype itself: An end of the junction differs from the germline gene, which may be a read error. This chain connects TRBV12-3 or TRBV12-4 to TRBJ2-5; perhaps TRBD2 as D (5 bases). The CDR3 is 13 amino acids. CDR3 residues: CASCSRSGETQYF. The CDR3 coding sequence is TGTGCCAGCTGTTCTCGATCCGGGGAGACCCAATACTTC.

Regarding this clonotype: The likely explanation is a read error, given a far larger clone one base away. This chain links TRBV28 with TRBJ2-3; D remains unclear. The CDR3 consists of 11 residues. The germline gives CDR1 MDHEN, CDR2 SYDVKM. CDR3 DNA: TGTGCCAGCAGTAGCACAGATACGCGGTATTTT. This sequence encodes CASSSTDTRYF.

This clonotype was counted at least ten times. The rearrangement uses TRBV20-1 and TRBJ2-3; 9 bases fit TRBD2. The V segment lost 2 bases and the J segment 6 bases; nucleotides outside the gene matches: 6. The V gene's germline CDR1 is DFQATT and CDR2 SNEGSKA (reference sequence). This CDR3 has 14 residues. The chain's CDR3 is CSARRLAGTDTQYF. The CDR3, as DNA: TGCAGTGCTAGAAGGCTAGCGGGGACGGATACGCAGTATTTT.

On this clonotype itself: A junction end diverges from the germline sequence, so it may reflect a read error. This chain connects TRBV29-1 to TRBJ2-5; 7 bases are a match to TRBD1. This CDR3 is built from 12 residues. Germline assignment: CDR1 SQVTM and CDR2 ANQGSEA. The CDR3 DNA sequence: TGCAGCGTAACCGGGACAGCGGAGACCCAATACTTC. As protein: CSVTGTAETQYF.

The count of this clonotype is one. The chain recombines TRBV11-2 with TRBJ2-1, with 10 nucleotides matching TRBD2. Trimming at V came to 5 bases and at J to 11 bases, leaving 15 bases not matched to a gene. Looked up from germline, CDR1 is SGHAT and CDR2 is FQNNGV. The CDR3 extends over 16 amino acids. The CDR3 spells CASSPVGTSGRAQQFF. The CDR3 region has the DNA TGTGCCAGCAGCCCAGTTGGGACCAGCGGGAGGGCTCAGCAGTTCTTC.

In its sample, this clonotype was seen many times. The V and J genes are TRBV20-1 and TRBJ2-1; D is possibly TRBD1 (6 bases). CDR3 length equals 15 residues. Germline V CDR1 and CDR2: DFQATT, SNEGSKA (reference sequence). Trimming shortened V by 5 bases and J by 6 bases, and 20 bases separated the two germline ends. This CDR3 is CSALHLFTGSNEQFF. The DNA for the CDR3 is TGCAGTGCTCTACACCTCTTCACAGGGTCCAATGAGCAGTTCTTC.

Comments on this clonotype: The germline gene is not matched at one end of the junction; a read error may be the cause. The chain is built from TRBV29-1 and TRBJ2-7; D is tentatively TRBD1 or TRBD2 (6 bases each). CDR1 is SQVTM and CDR2 is ANQGSEA in the germline V gene. The CDR3 sequence is 13 residues long. This CDR3 reads CSVEGGTTYEQYF. CDR3 coding DNA: TGTAGTGTTGAAGGGGGGACCACCTACGAGCAGTACTTC.

About this clonotype itself: This is likely a read error, given that the CDR3 carries no conserved phenylalanine or tryptophan at its end. The chain links TRBV12-3 or TRBV12-4 to TRBJ2-5, with TRBD1 matching over 10 bases. Germline trimming cut 2 bases from V and 5 bases from J; bases unmatched to any gene: 2. The length of the CDR3 is 14 residues. The CDR3 reads CASSLMDRGETQYS. The DNA of the CDR3 is TGTGCCAGCAGTTTAATGGACAGGGGGGAGACCCAGTACTCC.